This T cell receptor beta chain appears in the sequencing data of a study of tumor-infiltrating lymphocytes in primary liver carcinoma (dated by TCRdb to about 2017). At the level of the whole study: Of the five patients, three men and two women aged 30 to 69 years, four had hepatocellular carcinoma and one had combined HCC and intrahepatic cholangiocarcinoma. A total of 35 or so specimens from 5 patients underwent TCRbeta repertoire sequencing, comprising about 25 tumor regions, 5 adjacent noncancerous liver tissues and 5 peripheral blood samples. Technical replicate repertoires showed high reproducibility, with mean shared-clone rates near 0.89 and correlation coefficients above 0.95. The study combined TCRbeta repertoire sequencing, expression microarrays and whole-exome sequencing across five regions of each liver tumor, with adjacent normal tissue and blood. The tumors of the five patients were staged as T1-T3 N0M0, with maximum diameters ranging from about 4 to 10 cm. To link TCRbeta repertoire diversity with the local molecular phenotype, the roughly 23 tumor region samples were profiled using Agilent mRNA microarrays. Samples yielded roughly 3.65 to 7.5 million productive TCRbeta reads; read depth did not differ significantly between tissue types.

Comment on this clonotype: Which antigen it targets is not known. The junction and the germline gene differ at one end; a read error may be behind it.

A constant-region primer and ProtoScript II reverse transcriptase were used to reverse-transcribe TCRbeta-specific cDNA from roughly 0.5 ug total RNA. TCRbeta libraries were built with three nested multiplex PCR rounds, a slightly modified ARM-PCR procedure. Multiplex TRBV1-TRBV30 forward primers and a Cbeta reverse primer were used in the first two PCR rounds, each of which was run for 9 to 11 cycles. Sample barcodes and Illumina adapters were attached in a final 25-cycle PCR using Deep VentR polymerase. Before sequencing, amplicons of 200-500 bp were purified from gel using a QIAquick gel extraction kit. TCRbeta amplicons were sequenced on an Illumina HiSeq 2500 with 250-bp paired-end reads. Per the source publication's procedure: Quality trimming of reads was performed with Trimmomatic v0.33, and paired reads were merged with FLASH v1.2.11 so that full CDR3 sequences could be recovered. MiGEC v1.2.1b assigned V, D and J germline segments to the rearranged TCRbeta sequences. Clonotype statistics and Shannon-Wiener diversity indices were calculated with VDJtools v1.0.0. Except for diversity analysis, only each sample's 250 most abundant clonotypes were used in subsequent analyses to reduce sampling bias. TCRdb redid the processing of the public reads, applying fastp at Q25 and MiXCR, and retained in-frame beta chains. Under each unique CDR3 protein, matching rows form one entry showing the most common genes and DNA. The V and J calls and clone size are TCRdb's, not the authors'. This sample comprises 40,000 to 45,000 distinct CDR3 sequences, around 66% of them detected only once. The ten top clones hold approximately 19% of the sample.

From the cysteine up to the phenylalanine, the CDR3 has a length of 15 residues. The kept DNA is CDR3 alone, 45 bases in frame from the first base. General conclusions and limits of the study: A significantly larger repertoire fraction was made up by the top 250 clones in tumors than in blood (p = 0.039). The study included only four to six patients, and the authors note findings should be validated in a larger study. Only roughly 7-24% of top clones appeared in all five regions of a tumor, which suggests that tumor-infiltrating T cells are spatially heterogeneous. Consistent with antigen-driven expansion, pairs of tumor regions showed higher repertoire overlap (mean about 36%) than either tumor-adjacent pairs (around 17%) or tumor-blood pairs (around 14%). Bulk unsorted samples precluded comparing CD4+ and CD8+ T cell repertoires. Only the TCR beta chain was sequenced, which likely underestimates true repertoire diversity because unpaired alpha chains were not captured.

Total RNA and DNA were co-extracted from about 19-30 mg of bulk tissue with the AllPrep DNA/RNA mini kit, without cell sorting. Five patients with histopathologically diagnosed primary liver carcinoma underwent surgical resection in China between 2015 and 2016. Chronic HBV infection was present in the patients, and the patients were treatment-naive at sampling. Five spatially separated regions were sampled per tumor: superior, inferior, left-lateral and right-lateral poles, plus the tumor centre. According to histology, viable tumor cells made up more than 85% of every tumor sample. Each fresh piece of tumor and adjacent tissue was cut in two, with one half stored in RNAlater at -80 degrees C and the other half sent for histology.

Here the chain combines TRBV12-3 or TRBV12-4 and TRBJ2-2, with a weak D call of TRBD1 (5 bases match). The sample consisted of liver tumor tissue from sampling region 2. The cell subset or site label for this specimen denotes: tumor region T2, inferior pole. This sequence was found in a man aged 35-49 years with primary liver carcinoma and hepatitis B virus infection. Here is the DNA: TGTTCCAGCAGTTTAGTTCTGGGGCGCGAGGGGGAGCTGTTTTTT. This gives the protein CSSSLVLGREGELFF.